The source of this TCR beta chain is a study of blood T cell repertoires in COVID-19. This table comes from immunoSEQ multiplex PCR, and its TCRdb copy is limited to in-frame clones, with some not included. The sample consists of roughly 160,000 clones, about 80% of them appearing once. The CDR3 contains 16 residues. Germline loops: CDR1 MDHEN, CDR2 SYDVKM. V gave up 4 bases and J gave up 3 bases; unmatched junction bases: 10. J is TRBJ2-3 and V is TRBV28, with 7 positions matching TRBD1. The sequence was obtained from a man in his 70s with active or convalescent COVID-19. The sequencing input was peripheral blood. The CDR3 loop is CASSSRRGFGTDTQYF. The CDR3 DNA follows: TGTGCCAGCAGTTCCCGCAGGGGGTTTGGAACAGATACGCAGTATTTT.